This TCR beta chain is from a study of blood T cell repertoires in COVID-19. Across the study: The United States, Italy and Spain were the sources of the acute and convalescent COVID-19 samples.

Under the authors' procedure: For nucleated cells, counts were estimated from reference gene primer amplification. Sequenced by immunoSEQ multiplex PCR; TCRdb stores in-frame clones only, minus some. V and J calls plus clone size are reproduced from that table; the DNA served to infer D and trimming. In the table there are approximately 170,000 clones, approximately 83% of which are singletons. The germline CDR1 and CDR2 sequences are SGDLS and YYNGEE. V was pared by 0 bases and J by 8 bases, with 5 bases of the junction left unmatched. CDR3 size: 15 residues. This TCR was sampled from a man between 65 and 79 years old with active or convalescent COVID-19. Specimen: peripheral blood. The J gene is TRBJ2-1, the V gene TRBV9; TRBD2 matches at 10 bases. The DNA of the CDR3 is TGTGCCAGCAGCGTAGGGGTAGCGGGGGGCCATGAGCAGTTCTTC. This codes for CASSVGVAGGHEQFF.